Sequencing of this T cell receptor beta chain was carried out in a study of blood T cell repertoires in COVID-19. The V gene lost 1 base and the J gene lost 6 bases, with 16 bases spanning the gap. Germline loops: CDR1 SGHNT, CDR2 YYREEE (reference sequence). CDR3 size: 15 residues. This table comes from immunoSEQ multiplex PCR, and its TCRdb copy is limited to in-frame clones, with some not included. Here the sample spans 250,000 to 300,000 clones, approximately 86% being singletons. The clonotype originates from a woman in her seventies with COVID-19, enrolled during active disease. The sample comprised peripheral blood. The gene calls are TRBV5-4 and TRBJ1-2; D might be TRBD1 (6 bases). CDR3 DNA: TGTGCCAGCAGCTTGAAGTTTGGGGGCGCCAATGGCTACACCTTC. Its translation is CASSLKFGGANGYTF.